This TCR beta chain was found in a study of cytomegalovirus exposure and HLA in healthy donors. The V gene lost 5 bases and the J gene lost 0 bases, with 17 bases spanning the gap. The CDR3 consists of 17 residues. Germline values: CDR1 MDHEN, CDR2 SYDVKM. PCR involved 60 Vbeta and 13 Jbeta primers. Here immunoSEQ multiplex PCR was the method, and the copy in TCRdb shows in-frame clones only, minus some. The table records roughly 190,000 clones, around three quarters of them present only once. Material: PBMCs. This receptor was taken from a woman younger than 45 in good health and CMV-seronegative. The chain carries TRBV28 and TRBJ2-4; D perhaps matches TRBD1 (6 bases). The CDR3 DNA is TGTGCCAGCAGTCCGCTCCCAGGGGATGTAGCCAAAAACATTCAGTACTTC. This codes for CASSPLPGDVAKNIQYF.